The 26 T cell receptor beta chains presented below share a single source sample, sequenced in a study of cytomegalovirus exposure and HLA in healthy donors (dated by TCRdb to the late 2010s). The protocol used for the library was the immunoSEQ multiplex PCR assay. For the multiplex PCR, a mixture combining 60 forward primers for TCR Vbeta segments and 13 reverse primers for TCR Jbeta segments was used. TCRdb retrieved this table from immuneACCESS and kept in-frame rearrangements only. Not all clones are present; in checked studies, unresolved V genes account for under half, and no reason is known for the remainder. For this sample there are under 90,000 clones; 70% to 85% appear just once. 2.5% to 3.5% of the sample is taken by the ten largest. The specimen was PBMCs. These receptors all come from a man aged 45 to 65 in good health and CMV-seropositive.

This clone was seen just once. The chain links TRBV5-1 to TRBJ2-1; 7 positions agree with TRBD2. V dropped 2 bases and J dropped 4; count of bases not matched to a gene: 9. In germline, CDR1 is SGHRS, CDR2 YFSETQ. This CDR3 spans 16 amino acids. CDR3 nucleotides: TGCGCCAGCAGCTTATTAGCGGGCTCTGGTTACAATGAGCAGTTCTTC. Translated: CASSLLAGSGYNEQFF.

The rearrangement links TRBV5-1 to TRBJ1-5; 7 nucleotides match TRBD1. Germline-derived CDR1 and CDR2 are SGHRS and YFSETQ. CDR3 length: 15 residues. Unmatched junction bases numbered 8, after V lost 0 bases and J lost 8 bases. The CDR3 bases are TGCGCCAGCAGCTTGGATGGGACAGTAATTGAGCCCCAGCATTTT. Residues: CASSLDGTVIEPQHF.

The rearrangement joins TRBV29-1 to TRBJ2-3, with 8 bases fitting TRBD2. The V gene end was trimmed by 7 bases and the J gene end by 6 bases; junction bases not matched to a gene: 6. Germline CDR1 is SQVTM and CDR2 is ANQGSEA. CDR3 length equals 12 residues. CDR3: CSAGGGSDTQYF. DNA for the CDR3: TGCAGCGCCGGGGGGGGGTCCGATACGCAGTATTTT.

CDR3 in DNA: TGCGCCAGCAAAGGAACGCGGGAGTCGAATGAGCAGTTCTTC. Translation gives CASKGTRESNEQFF. V usage is TRBV5-1 and J usage is TRBJ2-1, with 7 positions matching TRBD2. The V and J ends lost 6 bases and 7 bases, in that order; junction bases with no gene match: 10. This CDR3 is 14 amino acids long. CDR1 SGHRS and CDR2 YFSETQ come from the germline V gene.

This clone appeared a few times. The chain carries TRBV9 and TRBJ2-3; D unclear. Trimming left V 2 bases short and J 5 bases short, with 15 bases between. This CDR3 region has 15 residues. The V gene's germline CDR1 is SGDLS and CDR2 YYNGEE. CDR3 amino acids: CASSVGGTGGDTQYF. The CDR3 region has the DNA TGTGCCAGCAGCGTCGGCGGTACCGGCGGAGATACGCAGTATTTT.

This chain connects TRBV27 to TRBJ2-1, with D possibly being TRBD2 (6 bases). The CDR3 length is 16 residues. The V end was cut by 10 bases, the J end by 0 bases, with 19 bases between. Per the germline V gene, CDR1 is MNHEY and CDR2 is SMNVEV (reference sequence). The CDR3 sequence is CATTSRDSSSYNEQFF. The CDR3 nucleotides are TGTGCCACCACAAGCCGGGACTCGAGCTCCTACAATGAGCAGTTCTTC.

The chain joins TRBV4-2 to TRBJ1-5, with D maybe TRBD1 (6 bases). Germline CDR1 is LGHNA and CDR2 is YNFKEQ. This CDR3 spans 15 amino acids. V lost 2 bases and J lost 7, with 15 bases in between. The CDR3 region is CASSQWPTGTQPQHF. CDR3 DNA: TGTGCCAGCAGCCAATGGCCCACAGGGACCCAGCCCCAGCATTTT.

This sequence joins TRBV19 and TRBJ1-5; D gene uncertain. The V gene's germline CDR1 is LNHDA and CDR2 SQIVND (reference sequence). Trimming removed 1 base from V and 3 bases from J, with 13 bases in between. The CDR3 is 16 amino acids. CDR3 sequence reads: CASSIGLGGYNQPQHF. The CDR3 coding sequence is TGTGCCAGTAGTATAGGTCTTGGCGGCTACAATCAGCCCCAGCATTTT.

V is TRBV19 and J is TRBJ1-1; possibly TRBD1 for D (5 bases). The CDR3 has 13 residues. V was clipped by 3 bases and J by 5 bases, with 10 bases between them. Germline CDR1 and CDR2: LNHDA and SQIVND (reference sequence). The CDR3 reads CASSIGGETEAFF. CDR3 in DNA: TGTGCCAGTAGTATCGGAGGGGAGACTGAAGCTTTCTTT.

The CDR3 coding sequence is TGTGCCAGCATCGACAGCACTAACTATGGCTACACCTTC. The encoded protein is CASIDSTNYGYTF. The chain uses TRBV6-5 and TRBJ1-2, with D tentatively TRBD1 (5 bases). This CDR3 comprises 13 residues. Germline CDR1 and CDR2: MNHEY and SVGAGI. The V end was cut by 7 bases, the J end by 0 bases, with 9 bases between.

J is TRBJ2-1 and V is TRBV27, with 11 bases matching TRBD2. Germline CDR1 and CDR2: MNHEY and SMNVEV (reference sequence). V gave up 4 bases and J gave up 0 bases; unmatched junction bases: 17. This CDR3 region has 21 residues. This chain's CDR3 is CASSSPRRLAGNLLSYNEQFF. DNA of the CDR3: TGTGCCAGCAGTTCCCCCCGTCGACTAGCGGGAAATCTCCTCTCCTACAATGAGCAGTTCTTC.

This clone was observed a single time. V and J are TRBV30 and TRBJ1-1; D is possibly TRBD1 (6 bases). The germline V gene encodes CDR1 GTSNPN and CDR2 SVGIG (reference sequence). Trimming removed 5 bases at V and 11 bases at J, with 15 bases between. The CDR3 consists of 11 residues. CDR3 residues: CAWGSGAPAFF. The CDR3 DNA sequence: TGTGCCTGGGGTTCAGGGGCACCCGCTTTCTTT.

V gene TRBV7-9 combines with J gene TRBJ2-5, with D possibly TRBD1 on 5 matching bases. V lost 6 bases, J lost 5 bases, and 10 bases lay in between. The CDR3 consists of 12 residues. CDR1 is SEHNR, CDR2 FQNEAQ, per germline (reference sequence). The CDR3 spells CASRGLTETQYF. The CDR3 DNA reads as TGTGCCAGCAGGGGGCTTACGGAGACCCAGTACTTC.

DNA for the CDR3: TGTGCCAGCAGTTACGCCCTAACCTACGAGCAGTACTTC. Translated, it gives CASSYALTYEQYF. The chain joins TRBV6-5 to TRBJ2-7; D gene ambiguous. The CDR3 is made up of 13 amino acids. Per the germline V gene, CDR1 is MNHEY and CDR2 is SVGAGI. Trimming stripped 2 bases from V and 2 bases from J, with 7 bases between.

The chain carries TRBV5-1 and TRBJ2-2, with TRBD1 matching 7 bases. V gave up 2 bases and J gave up 4 bases; unmatched junction bases: 5. CDR1 is SGHRS, CDR2 YFSETQ, per germline. The CDR3 runs to 15 residues. In DNA, the CDR3 is TGCGCCAGCAGCTTTTGGTCAGGGGGCACCGGGGAGCTGTTTTTT. Amino acids: CASSFWSGGTGELFF.

CDR3 sequence: CASSPRENDDEQYF. DNA for the CDR3: TGTGCCAGCAGCCCCCGGGAGAATGACGACGAGCAGTACTTC. The J gene is TRBJ2-7, the V gene TRBV7-9, with a tentative D call TRBD2 (6 bases). The CDR3 is 14 amino acids. V was pared by 5 bases and J by 5 bases, with 16 bases between. The germline V gene has CDR1 SEHNR and CDR2 FQNEAQ (reference sequence).

V usage is TRBV7-9 and J usage is TRBJ1-4, with a weak D call TRBD1 (5 bases). Germline CDR1 SEHNR, CDR2 FQNEAQ (reference sequence). V dropped 1 base and J dropped 5 bases, with 8 bases sitting between them. This CDR3 contains 14 residues. The CDR3 sequence is CASSLDRINEKLFF. CDR3 DNA: TGTGCCAGCAGCTTAGACAGGATCAATGAAAAACTGTTTTTT.

This clone was seen just once. This chain uses TRBV19 with TRBJ1-5, with TRBD1 matching over 7 bases. Unmatched junction bases numbered 18, after V lost 5 bases and J lost 11 bases. Germline-derived CDR1 and CDR2 are LNHDA and SQIVND (reference sequence). The CDR3 length is 16 residues. The CDR3 region has the DNA TGTGCCAGTAGTTCCAAGGCAGGGGGGACTGAATCAGCCCAGCATTTT. Translating gives CASSSKAGGTESAQHF.

This rearrangement joins TRBV15 to TRBJ2-7, with 8 bases lining up with TRBD2. Germline-derived CDR1 and CDR2 are LNHNV and YYDKDF (reference sequence). After removal of 0 bases from V and 2 bases from J, the junction contained 6 bases not matched to a gene. The CDR3 has 16 residues. CDR3 bases: TGTGCCACCAGCAGAGATCTAATTAGCGGGACCTACGAGCAGTACTTC. Residues: CATSRDLISGTYEQYF.

V is TRBV2 and J is TRBJ2-2, with 8 bases fitting TRBD2. This CDR3 has 15 residues. V was clipped by 8 bases and J by 5 bases; unmatched bases: 10. CDR1 is SNHLY, CDR2 FYNNEI, per germline. Here the CDR3 DNA reads TGTGCCAGCCTTGGACTAGCCAGTGGGACCGGGGAGCTGTTTTTT. This encodes CASLGLASGTGELFF.

The chain has TRBV18 and TRBJ1-2; maybe TRBD1 (6 bases). Germline V lookup: CDR1 KGHSH, CDR2 LQKENI. The CDR3 runs 14 residues. V lost 1 base and J lost 6, with 12 bases in between. The CDR3 region has the DNA TGTGCCAGCTCACCACAGGGGGTCCCGGATGGCTACACCTTC. Translation: CASSPQGVPDGYTF.

The CDR3 nucleotides read TGTGCCAGCAGCAGCGCCGGGACTAGCGTGATCAATGAGCAGTTCTTC. Translating gives CASSSAGTSVINEQFF. V gene TRBV7-3 combines with J gene TRBJ2-1; TRBD2 matches at 10 bases. The CDR3 runs to 16 residues. Germline CDR1 SGHTA, CDR2 FQGTGA. The J segment lost 6 bases and the V segment lost 5 bases, leaving 10 bases of the junction unmatched.

Only a few counts were recorded for this clone. The rearrangement uses TRBV9 and TRBJ2-2; the D gene is possibly TRBD2 (6 bases). The CDR3 has 17 residues. V lost 3 bases to trimming and J lost 1 base, with 16 bases between them. Germline assignment: CDR1 SGDLS and CDR2 YYNGEE. CDR3 coding DNA: TGTGCCAGCAGCGAGAGACTAGGACTTCTGAACACCGGGGAGCTGTTTTTT. Its protein is CASSERLGLLNTGELFF.

On this clone itself: An end of the junction does not agree with germline; a read error may underlie this. The chain uses TRBV7-9 and TRBJ2-5, with 9 bases lining up with TRBD1. The CDR3 is made up of 14 amino acids. CDR1 and CDR2 from the germline V gene are SEHNR and FQNEAQ (reference sequence). The CDR3 protein is CSSSHGDREETQYF. CDR3 DNA: TGTTCCAGCAGTCATGGGGACAGGGAAGAGACCCAGTACTTC.

This chain joins TRBV10-2 and TRBJ1-5; D uncertain. There are 12 residues in the CDR3. Deletions cut 2 bases from V and 4 bases from J, with 3 bases between. Germline CDR1 WSHSY, CDR2 SAAADI. CDR3 protein: CASSETNQPQHF. CDR3 coding DNA: TGCGCCAGCAGTGAGACTAATCAGCCCCAGCATTTT.

The CDR3 sequence: CASSYSSTSETDTQYF. The CDR3 DNA follows: TGTGCCAGCAGTTACTCTTCGACTAGCGAGACAGATACGCAGTATTTT. The J gene is TRBJ2-3, the V gene TRBV6-5; 8 bases are a match to TRBD2. Germline CDR1 is MNHEY and CDR2 is SVGAGI. The CDR3 is 16 residues long. Trimming removed 0 bases from V and 3 bases from J; junction bases left unmatched: 5.